The 4 T cell receptor beta chains in this list originate from one sample, sequenced in a study of PD-1 blockade in classical Hodgkin lymphoma. Relapses following autologous stem cell transplantation were seen in all patients, with brentuximab vedotin exposure varying. Method: immunoSEQ multiplex PCR; TCRdb's copy keeps in-frame clones and lacks some. This sample yields 35,000 to 50,000 clones, of which roughly 78% are seen a single time; 2.8% belongs to the top ten. Sequencing was performed on peripheral blood mononuclear cells (PBMCs), taken before the second cycle of nivolumab. These receptors were collected from a human donor with classical Hodgkin lymphoma.

The chain couples TRBV4-2 to TRBJ2-3; 8 bases are shared with TRBD2. CDR3 size: 18 residues. Germline CDR1 is LGHNA and CDR2 is YNFKEQ. The ends lost 4 bases at V and 1 base at J; junction bases unmatched: 13. CDR3 sequence: CASSRSTGGRRGTDTQYF. In DNA form, the CDR3 reads TGTGCCAGCAGCCGCTCGACGGGGGGGCGTCGGGGCACAGATACGCAGTATTTT.

The V call is TRBV10-3, the J call TRBJ2-1; 7 nucleotides line up with TRBD1. The CDR3 runs to 12 residues. Germline V gene data show CDR1 as ENHRY and CDR2 as SYGVKD. V lost 11 bases to trimming and J lost 4 bases; unmatched junction nucleotides: 5. The CDR3 bases are TGTGCCTTGTTGGACAGGTACAATGAGCAGTTCTTC. Translating gives CALLDRYNEQFF.

The V and J genes are TRBV7-8 and TRBJ2-3, with 9 bases that match TRBD1. The CDR3 is made up of 17 amino acids. V gave up 5 bases and J gave up 4 bases; unmatched junction bases: 13. Looked up from germline, CDR1 is SGHVS and CDR2 is FQNEAQ. The CDR3 DNA is TGTGCCAGCAGCGTAGGGGTCGGGGACAGGGATCCAGATACGCAGTATTTT. Its protein is CASSVGVGDRDPDTQYF.

This clone was counted between two and nine times. The chain employs TRBV4-3 and TRBJ2-1; D possibly corresponds to TRBD1 (5 bases). The V end was cut by 0 bases, the J end by 4 bases, with 10 bases between. The CDR3 covers 15 residues. In germline, CDR1 is LGHNA, CDR2 YSLEER. CDR3 residues: CASSQDRAGYNEQFF. The CDR3 DNA is TGCGCCAGCAGCCAAGACCGGGCAGGGTACAATGAGCAGTTCTTC.